This TCR beta chain was found in a study of cytomegalovirus exposure and HLA in healthy donors. V was clipped by 5 bases and J by 4 bases; unmatched bases: 10. In germline, CDR1 is SGHVS, CDR2 FQNEAQ. The CDR3 length is 17 residues. This clone has more than one count but fewer than ten. Its antigen is unknown. The PCR was carried out with 60 Vbeta primers and 13 Jbeta primers. Repertoires were generated with immunoSEQ multiplex PCR, while TCRdb's copy carries only in-frame clones and drops some. The sample has 130,000 or so clones; around 86% are singletons. Whole-study findings and limits: Later analysis placed DRB1 highest and HLA-C lowest in TCR association rates, which differed by HLA locus.

This clonotype was sampled from a man aged 25-45 years in good health and CMV-seronegative. Sequenced input: PBMCs. V is TRBV7-8 and J is TRBJ1-5, with TRBD1 identical over 11 bases. The CDR3 loop is CASSPRTGGQLNQPQHF. The CDR3 DNA follows: TGTGCCAGCAGCCCCCGGACAGGGGGCCAGCTTAATCAGCCCCAGCATTTT.